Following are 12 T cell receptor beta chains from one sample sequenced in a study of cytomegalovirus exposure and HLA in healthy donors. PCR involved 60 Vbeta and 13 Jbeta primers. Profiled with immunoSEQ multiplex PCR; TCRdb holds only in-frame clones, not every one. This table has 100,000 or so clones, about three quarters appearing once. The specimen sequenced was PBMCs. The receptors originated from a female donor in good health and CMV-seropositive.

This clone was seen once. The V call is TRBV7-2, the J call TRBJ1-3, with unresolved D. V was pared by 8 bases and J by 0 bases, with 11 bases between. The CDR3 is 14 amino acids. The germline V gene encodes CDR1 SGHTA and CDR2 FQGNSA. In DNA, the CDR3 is TGTGCCAGCGGGCTTGGGAGCTCTGGAAACACCATATATTTT. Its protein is CASGLGSSGNTIYF.

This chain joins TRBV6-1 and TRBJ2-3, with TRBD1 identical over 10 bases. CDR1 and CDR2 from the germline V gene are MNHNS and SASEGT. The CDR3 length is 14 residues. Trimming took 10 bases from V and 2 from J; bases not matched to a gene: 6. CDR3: CANRQGALTDTQYF. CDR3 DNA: TGTGCCAACCGACAGGGGGCACTCACAGATACGCAGTATTTT.

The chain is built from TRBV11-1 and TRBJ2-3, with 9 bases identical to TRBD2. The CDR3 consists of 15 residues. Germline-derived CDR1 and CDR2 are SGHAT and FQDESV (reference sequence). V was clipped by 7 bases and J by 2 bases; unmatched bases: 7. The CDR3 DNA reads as TGTGCCAGCAACCCCGGGACTAGCCTCACAGATACGCAGTATTTT. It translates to CASNPGTSLTDTQYF.

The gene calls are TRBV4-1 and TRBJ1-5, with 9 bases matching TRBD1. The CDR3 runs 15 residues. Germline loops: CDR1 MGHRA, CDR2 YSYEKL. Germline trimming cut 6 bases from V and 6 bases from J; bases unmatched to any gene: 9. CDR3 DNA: TGCGCCAGCAGTCCCGGGACAGGGCGGTCTCAGCCCCAGCATTTT. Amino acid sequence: CASSPGTGRSQPQHF.

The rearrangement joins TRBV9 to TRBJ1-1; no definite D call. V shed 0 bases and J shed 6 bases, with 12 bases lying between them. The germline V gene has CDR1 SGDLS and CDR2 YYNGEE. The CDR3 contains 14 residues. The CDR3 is CASSVGGLSSEAFF. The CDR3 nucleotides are TGTGCCAGCAGCGTAGGTGGACTTAGCTCTGAAGCTTTCTTT.

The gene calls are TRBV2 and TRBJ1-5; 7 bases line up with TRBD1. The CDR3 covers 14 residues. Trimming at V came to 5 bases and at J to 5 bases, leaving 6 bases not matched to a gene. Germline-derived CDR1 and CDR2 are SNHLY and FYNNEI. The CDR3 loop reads CASSPQGLHQPQHF. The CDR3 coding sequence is TGTGCCAGCAGTCCACAGGGGCTACATCAGCCCCAGCATTTT.

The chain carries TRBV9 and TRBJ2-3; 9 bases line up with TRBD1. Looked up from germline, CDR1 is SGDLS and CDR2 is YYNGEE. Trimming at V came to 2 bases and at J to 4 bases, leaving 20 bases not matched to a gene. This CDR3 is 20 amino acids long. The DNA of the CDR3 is TGTGCCAGCAGCGTGACCCTACCTGGACAGGGGATGATTGGGGCAGATACGCAGTATTTT. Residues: CASSVTLPGQGMIGADTQYF. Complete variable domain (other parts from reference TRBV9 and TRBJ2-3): DSGVTQTPKHLITATGQRVTLRCSPRSGDLSVYWYQQSLDQGLQFLIQYYNGEERAKGNILERFSAQQFPDLHSELNLSSLELGDSALYFCASSVTLPGQGMIGADTQYFGPGTRLTVL.

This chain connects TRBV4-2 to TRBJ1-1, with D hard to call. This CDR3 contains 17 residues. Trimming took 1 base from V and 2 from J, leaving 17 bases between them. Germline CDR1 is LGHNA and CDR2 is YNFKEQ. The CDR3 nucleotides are TGTGCCAGCAGCCAAGGCGGGCCGGGTCGGGGAAACACTGAAGCTTTCTTT. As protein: CASSQGGPGRGNTEAFF.

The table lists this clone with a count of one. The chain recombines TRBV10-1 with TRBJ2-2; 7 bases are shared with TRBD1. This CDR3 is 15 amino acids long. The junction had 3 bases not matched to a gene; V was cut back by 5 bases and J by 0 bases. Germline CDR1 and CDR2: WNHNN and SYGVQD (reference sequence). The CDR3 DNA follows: TGCGCCAGCAGTACCGGGACAGCGAACACCGGGGAGCTGTTTTTT. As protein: CASSTGTANTGELFF.

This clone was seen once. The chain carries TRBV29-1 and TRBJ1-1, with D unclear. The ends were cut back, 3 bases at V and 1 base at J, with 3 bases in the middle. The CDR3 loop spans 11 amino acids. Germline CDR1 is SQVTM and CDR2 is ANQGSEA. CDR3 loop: CSVDWNTEAFF. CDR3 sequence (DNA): TGCAGCGTTGACTGGAACACTGAAGCTTTCTTT.

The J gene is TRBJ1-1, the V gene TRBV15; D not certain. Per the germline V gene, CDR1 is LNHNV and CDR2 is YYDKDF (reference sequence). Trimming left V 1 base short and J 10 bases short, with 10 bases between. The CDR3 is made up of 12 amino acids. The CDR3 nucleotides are TGTGCCACCAGCAGAGTAGGACTAGGAGCTTTCTTT. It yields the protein CATSRVGLGAFF. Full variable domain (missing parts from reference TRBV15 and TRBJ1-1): DAMVIQNPRYQVTQFGKPVTLSCSQTLNHNVMYWYQQKSSQAPKLLFHYYDKDFNNEADTPDNFQSRRPNTSFCFLDIRSPGLGDTAMYLCATSRVGLGAFFGQGTRLTVV.

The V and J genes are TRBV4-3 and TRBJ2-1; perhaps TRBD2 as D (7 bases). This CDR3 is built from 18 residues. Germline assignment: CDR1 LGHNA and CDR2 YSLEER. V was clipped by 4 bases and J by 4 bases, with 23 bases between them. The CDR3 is CASSPDPKGGGYYNEQFF. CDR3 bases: TGCGCCAGCAGCCCAGACCCCAAGGGCGGGGGCTATTACAATGAGCAGTTCTTC.